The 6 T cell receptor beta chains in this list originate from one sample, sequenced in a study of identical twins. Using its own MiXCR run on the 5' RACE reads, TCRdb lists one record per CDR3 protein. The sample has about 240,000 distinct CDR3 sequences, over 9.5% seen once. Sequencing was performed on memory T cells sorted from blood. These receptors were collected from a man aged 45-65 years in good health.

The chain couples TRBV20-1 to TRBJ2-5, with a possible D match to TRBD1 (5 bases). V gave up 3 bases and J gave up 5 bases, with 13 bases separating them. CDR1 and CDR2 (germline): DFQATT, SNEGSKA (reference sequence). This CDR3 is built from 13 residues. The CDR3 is CSASSRGVETQYF. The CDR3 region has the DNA TGCAGTGCTAGCAGTAGGGGTGTCGAGACCCAGTACTTC.

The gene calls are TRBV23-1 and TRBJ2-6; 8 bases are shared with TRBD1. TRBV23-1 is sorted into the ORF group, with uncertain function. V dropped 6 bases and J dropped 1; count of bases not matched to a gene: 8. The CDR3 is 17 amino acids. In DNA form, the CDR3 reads TGCGCCAGCAGGGGGGACAGGTCGCCTTCTGGGGCCAACGTCCTGACTTTC. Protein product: CASRGDRSPSGANVLTF.

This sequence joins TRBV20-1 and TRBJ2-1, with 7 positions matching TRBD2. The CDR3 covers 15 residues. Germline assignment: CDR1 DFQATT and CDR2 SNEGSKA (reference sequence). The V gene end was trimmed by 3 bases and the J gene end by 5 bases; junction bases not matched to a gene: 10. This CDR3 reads CSASNSGLVHNEQFF. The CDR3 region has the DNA TGCAGTGCTAGCAATAGCGGGCTTGTCCACAATGAGCAGTTCTTC.

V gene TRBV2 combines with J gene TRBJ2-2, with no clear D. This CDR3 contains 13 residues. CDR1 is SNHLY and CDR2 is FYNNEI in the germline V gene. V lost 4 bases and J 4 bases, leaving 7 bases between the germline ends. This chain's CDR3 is CASSAMVTGELFF. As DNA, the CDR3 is TGTGCCAGCAGTGCAATGGTCACCGGGGAGCTGTTTTTT.

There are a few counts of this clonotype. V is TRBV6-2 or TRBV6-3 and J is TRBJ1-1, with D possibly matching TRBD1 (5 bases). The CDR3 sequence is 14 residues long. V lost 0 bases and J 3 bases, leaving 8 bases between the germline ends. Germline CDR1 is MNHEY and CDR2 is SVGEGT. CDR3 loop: CASSYSGGYTEAFF. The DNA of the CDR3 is TGTGCCAGCAGTTACTCGGGGGGATACACTGAAGCTTTCTTT.

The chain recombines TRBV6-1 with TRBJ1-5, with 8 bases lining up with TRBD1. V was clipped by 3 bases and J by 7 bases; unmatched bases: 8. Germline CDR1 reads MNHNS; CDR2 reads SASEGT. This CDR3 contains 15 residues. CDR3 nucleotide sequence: TGTGCCAGCAGTGAGGGGTCAGGGGGCCGACAGCCCCAGCATTTT. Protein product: CASSEGSGGRQPQHF.